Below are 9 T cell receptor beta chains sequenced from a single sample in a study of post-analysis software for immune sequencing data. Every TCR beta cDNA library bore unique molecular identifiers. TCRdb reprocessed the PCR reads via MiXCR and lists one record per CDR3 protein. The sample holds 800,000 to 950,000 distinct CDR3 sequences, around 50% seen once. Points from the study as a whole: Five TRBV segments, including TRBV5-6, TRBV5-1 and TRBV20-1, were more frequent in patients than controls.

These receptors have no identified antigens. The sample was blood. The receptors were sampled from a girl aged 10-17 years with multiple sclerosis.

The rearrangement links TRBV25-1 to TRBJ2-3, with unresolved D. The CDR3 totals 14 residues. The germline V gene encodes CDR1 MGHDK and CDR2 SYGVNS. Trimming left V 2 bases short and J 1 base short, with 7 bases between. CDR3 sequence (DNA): TGTGCCAGCAGTGAACGGGTGGGCACAGATACGCAGTATTTT. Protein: CASSERVGTDTQYF.

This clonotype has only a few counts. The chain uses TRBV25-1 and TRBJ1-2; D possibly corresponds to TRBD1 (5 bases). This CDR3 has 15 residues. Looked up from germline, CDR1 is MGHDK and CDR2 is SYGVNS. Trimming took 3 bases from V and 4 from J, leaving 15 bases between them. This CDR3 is CASSEPFGTFYGYTF. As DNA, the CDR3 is TGTGCCAGCAGTGAGCCCTTCGGGACTTTCTATGGCTACACCTTC.

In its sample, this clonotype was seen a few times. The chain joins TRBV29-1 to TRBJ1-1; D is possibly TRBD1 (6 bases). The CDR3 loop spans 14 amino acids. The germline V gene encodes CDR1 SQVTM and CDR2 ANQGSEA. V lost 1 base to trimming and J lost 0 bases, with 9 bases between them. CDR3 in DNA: TGCAGCGTTGAAGGGACAGCCATGAACACTGAAGCTTTCTTT. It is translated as CSVEGTAMNTEAFF.

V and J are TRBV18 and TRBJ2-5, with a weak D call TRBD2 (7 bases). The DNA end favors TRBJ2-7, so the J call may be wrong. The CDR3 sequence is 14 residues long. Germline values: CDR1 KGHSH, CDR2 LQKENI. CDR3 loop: CASSPIAGAGEQYF. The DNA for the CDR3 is TGTGCCAGCTCACCAATTGCGGGGGCGGGCGAGCAGTACTTC.

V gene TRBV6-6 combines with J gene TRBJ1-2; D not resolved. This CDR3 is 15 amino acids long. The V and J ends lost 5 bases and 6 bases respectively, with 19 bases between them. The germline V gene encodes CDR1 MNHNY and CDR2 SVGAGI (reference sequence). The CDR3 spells CASSTPITGRDGYTF. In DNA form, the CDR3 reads TGTGCCAGCAGTACGCCCATAACGGGGAGGGATGGCTACACCTTC.

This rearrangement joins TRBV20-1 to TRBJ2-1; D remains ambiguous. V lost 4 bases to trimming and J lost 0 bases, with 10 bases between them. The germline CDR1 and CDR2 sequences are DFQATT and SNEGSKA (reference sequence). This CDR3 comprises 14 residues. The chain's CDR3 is CSATDDYSYNEQFF. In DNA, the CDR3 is TGCAGTGCTACGGACGATTACTCCTACAATGAGCAGTTCTTC.

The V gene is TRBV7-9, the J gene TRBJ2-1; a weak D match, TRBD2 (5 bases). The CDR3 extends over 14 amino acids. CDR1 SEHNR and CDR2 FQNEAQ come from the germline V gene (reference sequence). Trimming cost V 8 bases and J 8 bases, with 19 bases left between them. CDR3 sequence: CASCGGLTSDEQFF. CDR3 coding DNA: TGTGCCAGCTGTGGAGGATTAACCAGCGATGAGCAGTTCTTC.

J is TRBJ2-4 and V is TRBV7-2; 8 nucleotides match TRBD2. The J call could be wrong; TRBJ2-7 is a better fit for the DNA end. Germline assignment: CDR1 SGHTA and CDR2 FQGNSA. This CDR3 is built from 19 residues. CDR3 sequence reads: CASSLGIGRAGGLYYEQYF. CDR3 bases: TGTGCCAGCAGCTTAGGGATTGGTCGGGCGGGGGGATTGTACTACGAGCAGTACTTC.

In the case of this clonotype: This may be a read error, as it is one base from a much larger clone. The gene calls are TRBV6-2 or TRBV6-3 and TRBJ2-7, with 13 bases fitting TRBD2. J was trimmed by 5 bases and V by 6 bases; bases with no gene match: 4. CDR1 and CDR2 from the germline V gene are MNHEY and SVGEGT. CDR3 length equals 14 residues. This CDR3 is CASSRTSGSNEQYF. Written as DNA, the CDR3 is TGTGCCAGCAGCCGGACTAGCGGGAGCAACGAGCAGTACTTC.